One and the same sample provided the 3 T cell receptor beta chains below, sequenced in a study of TIL therapy for anti-PD-1-resistant metastatic lung cancer. Time point specified: pre-treatment sample, taken before nivolumab and TIL therapy. Pleural nodules or supraclavicular lymph nodes made up most of the excised metastases sampled. The immunoSEQ assay was v3. Using immunoSEQ multiplex PCR, the repertoire was profiled, and TCRdb retains in-frame clones only, with some absent. The table has about 100,000 clones, about 71% seen once; the top ten hold approximately 11%. The source material was tumor tissue, sampled at baseline. The receptors derive from a person between 25 and 79 years old with non-small cell lung cancer.

The rearrangement joins TRBV6-5 to TRBJ2-2, with D unclear. The CDR3 sequence is 13 residues long. V lost 6 bases, J lost 5 bases, and 10 bases lay in between. Germline V gives CDR1 MNHEY, CDR2 SVGAGI. CDR3 region: CASRSQVTGELFF. CDR3 DNA sequence: TGTGCCAGCAGGTCTCAGGTTACCGGGGAGCTGTTTTTT.

This chain links TRBV7-9 with TRBJ1-2; D gene uncertain. Germline values: CDR1 SEHNR, CDR2 FQNEAQ (reference sequence). The CDR3 extends over 11 amino acids. Trimming removed 5 bases at V and 14 bases at J, with 15 bases between. The CDR3, as DNA: TGTGCCAGCAGCCCCGGGTATAAAGAAACCTTC. It codes for CASSPGYKETF.

This chain uses TRBV28 with TRBJ1-5, with 9 bases lining up with TRBD1. This CDR3 has 16 amino acids. V lost 11 bases and J lost 2; bases outside the gene matches: 13. Germline assignment: CDR1 MDHEN and CDR2 SYDVKM. The DNA of the CDR3 is TGTGCCGGACAAACTTTACAGGGGGCAGGCAATCAGCCCCAGCATTTT. Residues: CAGQTLQGAGNQPQHF.